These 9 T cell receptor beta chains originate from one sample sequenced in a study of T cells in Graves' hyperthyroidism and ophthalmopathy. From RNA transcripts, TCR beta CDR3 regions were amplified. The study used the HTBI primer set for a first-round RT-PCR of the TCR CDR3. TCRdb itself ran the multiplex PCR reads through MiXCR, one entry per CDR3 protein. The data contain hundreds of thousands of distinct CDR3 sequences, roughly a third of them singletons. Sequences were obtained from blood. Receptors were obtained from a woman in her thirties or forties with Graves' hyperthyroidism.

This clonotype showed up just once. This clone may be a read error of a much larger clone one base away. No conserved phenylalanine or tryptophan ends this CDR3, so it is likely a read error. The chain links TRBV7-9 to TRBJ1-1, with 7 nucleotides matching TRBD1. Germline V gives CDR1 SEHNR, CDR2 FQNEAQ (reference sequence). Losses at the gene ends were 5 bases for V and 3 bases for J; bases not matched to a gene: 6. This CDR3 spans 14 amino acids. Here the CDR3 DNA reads TGTGCCAGCAGCCCAGGGACAGCATACACTGAAGCTTTCCTT. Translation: CASSPGTAYTEAFL.

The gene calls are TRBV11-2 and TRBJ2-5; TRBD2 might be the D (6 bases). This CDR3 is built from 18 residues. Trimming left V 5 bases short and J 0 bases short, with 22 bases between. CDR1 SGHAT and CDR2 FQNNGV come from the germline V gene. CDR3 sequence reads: CASSARWGRYENQETQYF. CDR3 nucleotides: TGTGCCAGCAGCGCGCGTTGGGGGAGGTATGAGAACCAAGAGACCCAGTACTTC.

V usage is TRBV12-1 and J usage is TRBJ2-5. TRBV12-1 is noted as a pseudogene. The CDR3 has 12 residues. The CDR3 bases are TGTGCCAGCAGCTCGGACGGTTGGACCCAGTACTTC. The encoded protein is CASSSDGWTQYF.

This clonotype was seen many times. In nucleotides, the CDR3 is TGCAGCGTTGAAGAGGGGACTTACGAGCAGTACTTC. It codes for CSVEEGTYEQYF. The chain recombines TRBV29-1 with TRBJ2-7, with D perhaps TRBD2 (6 bases). CDR3 length: 12 residues. V shed 0 bases and J shed 4 bases, with 7 bases lying between them. Germline lookup yields CDR1 SQVTM and CDR2 ANQGSEA.

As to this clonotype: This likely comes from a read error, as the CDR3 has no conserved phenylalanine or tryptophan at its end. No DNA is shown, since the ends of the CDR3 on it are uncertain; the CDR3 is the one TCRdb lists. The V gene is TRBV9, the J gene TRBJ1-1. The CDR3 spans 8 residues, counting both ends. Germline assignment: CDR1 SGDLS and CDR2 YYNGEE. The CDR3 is CASSVTFG.

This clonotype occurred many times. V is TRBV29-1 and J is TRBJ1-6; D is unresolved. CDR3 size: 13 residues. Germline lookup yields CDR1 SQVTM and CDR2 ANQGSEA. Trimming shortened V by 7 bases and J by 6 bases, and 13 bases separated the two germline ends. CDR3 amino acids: CSGDIPANSPLHF. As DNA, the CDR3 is TGCAGCGGTGATATACCCGCTAATTCACCCCTCCACTTT.

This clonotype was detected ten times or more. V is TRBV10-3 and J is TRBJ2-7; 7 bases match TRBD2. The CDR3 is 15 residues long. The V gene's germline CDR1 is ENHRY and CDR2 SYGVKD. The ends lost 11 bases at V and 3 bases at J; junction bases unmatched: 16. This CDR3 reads CAVPVYTGGNYEQYF. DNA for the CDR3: TGTGCCGTCCCGGTTTATACGGGAGGAAACTACGAGCAGTACTTC.

The CDR3 is CASLGLAALGEQYF. The DNA for the CDR3 is TGTGCCAGCTTGGGCCTAGCGGCCCTCGGGGAGCAGTACTTC. The chain joins TRBV25-1 to TRBJ2-7; TRBD2 matches 7 bases. Trimming cost V 8 bases and J 7 bases; bases outside gene matches: 14. CDR3 size: 14 residues. Germline CDR1 MGHDK, CDR2 SYGVNS.

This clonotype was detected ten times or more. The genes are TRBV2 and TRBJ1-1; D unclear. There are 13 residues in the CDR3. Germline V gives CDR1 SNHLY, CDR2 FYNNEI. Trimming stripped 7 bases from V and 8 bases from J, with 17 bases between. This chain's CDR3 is CASTFLRDEEAFF. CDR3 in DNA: TGTGCCAGCACCTTTTTGAGGGATGAAGAAGCTTTCTTT.